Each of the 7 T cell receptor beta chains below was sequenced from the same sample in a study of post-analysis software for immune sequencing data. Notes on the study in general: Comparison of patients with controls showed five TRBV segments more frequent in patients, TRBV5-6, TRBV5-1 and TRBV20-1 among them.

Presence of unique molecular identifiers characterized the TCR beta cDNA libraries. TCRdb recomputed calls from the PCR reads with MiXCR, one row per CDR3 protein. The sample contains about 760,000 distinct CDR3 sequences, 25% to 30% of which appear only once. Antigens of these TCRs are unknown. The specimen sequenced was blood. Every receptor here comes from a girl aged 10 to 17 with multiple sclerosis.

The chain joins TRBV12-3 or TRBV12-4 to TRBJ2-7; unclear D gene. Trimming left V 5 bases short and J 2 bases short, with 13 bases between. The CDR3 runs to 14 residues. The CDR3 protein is CASSLGRFPYEQYF. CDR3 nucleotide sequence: TGTGCCAGCAGTCTCGGCAGGTTTCCCTACGAGCAGTACTTC.

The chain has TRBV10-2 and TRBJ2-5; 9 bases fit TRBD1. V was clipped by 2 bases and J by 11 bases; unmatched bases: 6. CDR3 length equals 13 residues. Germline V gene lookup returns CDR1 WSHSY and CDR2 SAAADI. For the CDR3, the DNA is TGCGCCAGCAGTGAGGGACAGGGGAGGGAGCAGTACTTC. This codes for CASSEGQGREQYF.

CDR3 nucleotides: TGTGCCAGCTCGCCTCAGACAGGGTACCACGAGCAGTACTTC. Its translation: CASSPQTGYHEQYF. The V call is TRBV18, the J call TRBJ2-7, with 7 bases matching TRBD1. J lost 5 bases, V lost 6 bases, and 10 bases had no gene match. There are 14 residues in the CDR3. From germline, CDR1 is KGHSH and CDR2 LQKENI.

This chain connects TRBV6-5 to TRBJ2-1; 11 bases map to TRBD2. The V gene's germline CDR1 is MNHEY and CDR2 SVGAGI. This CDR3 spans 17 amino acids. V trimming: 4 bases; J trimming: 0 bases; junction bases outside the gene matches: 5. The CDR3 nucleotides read TGTGCCAGCAGTTCCCCTAGCGGGGGGCCCTCCTACAATGAGCAGTTCTTC. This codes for CASSSPSGGPSYNEQFF.

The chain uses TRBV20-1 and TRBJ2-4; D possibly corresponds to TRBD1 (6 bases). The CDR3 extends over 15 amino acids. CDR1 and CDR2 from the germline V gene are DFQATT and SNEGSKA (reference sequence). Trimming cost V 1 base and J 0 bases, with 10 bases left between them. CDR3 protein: CSARGTALAKNIQYF. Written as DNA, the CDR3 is TGCAGTGCTAGAGGGACAGCACTAGCCAAAAACATTCAGTACTTC.

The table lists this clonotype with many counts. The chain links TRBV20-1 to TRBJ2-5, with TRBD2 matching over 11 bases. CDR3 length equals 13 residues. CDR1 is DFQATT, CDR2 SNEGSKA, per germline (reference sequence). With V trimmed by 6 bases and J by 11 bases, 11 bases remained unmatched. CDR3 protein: CSAPLAGGGMQYF. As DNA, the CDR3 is TGCAGTGCCCCTCTAGCGGGAGGCGGTATGCAGTACTTC.

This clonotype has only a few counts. The CDR3 DNA follows: TGCAGTGCTACACGACAGGACGGGGTGGGTAGGCAGCCCCAGCATTTT. It yields the protein CSATRQDGVGRQPQHF. This chain links TRBV20-1 with TRBJ1-5, with D tentatively TRBD1 (6 bases). V lost 4 bases to trimming and J lost 7 bases, with 23 bases between them. This CDR3 has 16 residues. Per the germline V gene, CDR1 is DFQATT and CDR2 is SNEGSKA (reference sequence).